This passage covers 30 T cell receptor beta chains from one sample sequenced in a study of T cells after yellow fever vaccination. TCRdb used MiXCR to reprocess the 5' RACE reads, holding one entry per CDR3 protein. In the table there are fewer than 150,000 distinct CDR3 sequences, roughly 7.9% of which are singletons. The sample here was CD4+ T cells sorted from PBMCs, taken approximately 40 days after the first yellow fever vaccination. The receptors come from a man aged 18 to 30 who received the YFV17D yellow fever vaccine.

This clonotype was seen many times. The genes are TRBV10-3 and TRBJ2-7, with 11 bases lining up with TRBD1. The germline V gene has CDR1 ENHRY and CDR2 SYGVKD. The CDR3 loop spans 14 amino acids. V shed 4 bases and J 5 bases; nucleotides not matched to a gene: 4. In nucleotides, the CDR3 is TGTGCCATCAGTGGAGGACAGGGGGCAAACGAGCAGTACGTC. Protein sequence: CAISGGQGANEQYV.

This clonotype was counted at least ten times. The J gene is TRBJ2-5, the V gene TRBV5-1; D ambiguous. Germline CDR1 reads SGHRS; CDR2 reads YFSETQ. V was trimmed by 4 bases and J by 1 base, leaving 8 bases between them. The CDR3 extends over 13 amino acids. The DNA of the CDR3 is TGCGCCAGCAGCCAAACACCCCAAGAGACCCAGTACTTC. Translating gives CASSQTPQETQYF.

The sample holds many counts of this clonotype. V gene TRBV28 combines with J gene TRBJ2-5; perhaps D is TRBD1 or TRBD2 (5 bases each). The CDR3 consists of 14 residues. Germline V lookup: CDR1 MDHEN, CDR2 SYDVKM. V lost 5 bases and J 5 bases, leaving 15 bases between the germline ends. The CDR3 DNA sequence: TGTGCCAGCAGTCGGGGCCACGCCCGGGAGACCCAGTACTTC. Its protein product is CASSRGHARETQYF.

This clonotype was seen a handful of times. V is TRBV5-6 and J is TRBJ2-3; D might be TRBD2 (5 bases). Deletions cut 2 bases from V and 4 bases from J, with 8 bases between. Germline values: CDR1 SGHDT, CDR2 YYEEEE. The CDR3 totals 13 residues. Here the CDR3 reads CASSLGRADTQYF. The DNA of the CDR3 is TGTGCCAGCAGCTTAGGGCGGGCAGATACGCAGTATTTT.

This clonotype was seen at least ten times. The chain is built from TRBV7-2 and TRBJ2-3; no definite D call. V was cut by 5 bases and J by 1 base, with 10 bases left in between. Per the germline V gene, CDR1 is SGHTA and CDR2 is FQGNSA. The CDR3 sequence is 14 residues long. CDR3 loop: CASSGVAGTDTQYF. Written as DNA, the CDR3 is TGTGCCAGCAGCGGGGTCGCGGGCACAGATACGCAGTATTTT.

In this sample, this clonotype turned up many times. The V call is TRBV7-3, the J call TRBJ2-3; D might be TRBD1 (6 bases). CDR1 is SGHTA, CDR2 FQGTGA, per germline. The CDR3 sequence is 14 residues long. Between the trimmed V and J ends, which lost 2 bases and 4 bases, there was a span of 10 bases. In DNA form, the CDR3 reads TGTGCCAGCAGCTTACAGGGGCCCCCAGATACGCAGTATTTT. Amino acid sequence: CASSLQGPPDTQYF.

This clonotype was observed at least ten times. J is TRBJ2-7 and V is TRBV6-2 or TRBV6-3, with a possible D match to TRBD1 (6 bases). The CDR3 loop spans 15 amino acids. Germline V gene data show CDR1 as MNHEY and CDR2 as SVGEGT. V dropped 6 bases and J dropped 5 bases, with 20 bases sitting between them. The CDR3 spells CASSTGSWHLDEQYV. The CDR3 DNA reads as TGTGCCAGCAGCACAGGGTCGTGGCACTTGGACGAGCAGTACGTC.

In its sample, this clonotype was seen many times. This sequence joins TRBV5-1 and TRBJ2-7; no definite D call. Trimming cost V 4 bases and J 6 bases, with 11 bases left between them. The germline V gene encodes CDR1 SGHRS and CDR2 YFSETQ. The CDR3 consists of 12 residues. Here the CDR3 DNA reads TGCGCCAGCAGCGAAGCCGTGCGCGAGCAGTACGTC. It yields the protein CASSEAVREQYV.

This clonotype appeared many times. The chain is built from TRBV6-5 and TRBJ2-1; 9 positions agree with TRBD1. V lost 2 bases, J lost 5 bases, and 10 bases stayed unmatched. CDR1 is MNHEY and CDR2 is SVGAGI in the germline V gene. The CDR3 sequence is 17 residues long. The CDR3 DNA sequence: TGTGCCAGCAGTTACGCTTTCGGGACAGGGCCTAACAATGAGCAGTTCTTC. Its protein product is CASSYAFGTGPNNEQFF.

Note on this clonotype: A much larger clone lies one base from this, so it may be a read error. V is TRBV7-9 and J is TRBJ1-1; 7 positions match TRBD1. CDR3 size: 15 residues. The J segment lost 1 base and the V segment lost 5 bases, leaving 7 bases of the junction unmatched. CDR1 SEHNR and CDR2 FQNEAQ come from the germline V gene (reference sequence). CDR3 in amino acids: CASSPRQGQNTEAFF. DNA of the CDR3: TGTGCCAGCAGCCCTCGACAGGGTCAGAACACTGAAGCTTTCTTT.

This clonotype has a count of ten or more. This sequence joins TRBV12-3 or TRBV12-4 and TRBJ2-3, with TRBD2 matching 8 bases. Losses at the gene ends were 7 bases for V and 5 bases for J; bases not matched to a gene: 14. This CDR3 has 16 residues. For the CDR3, the DNA is TGTGCCAGCACCAATGCCCGGGGGGGCCAACAAGATACGCAGTATTTT. It translates to CASTNARGGQQDTQYF.

This clonotype was observed many times. This chain connects TRBV6-5 to TRBJ2-2, with D maybe TRBD1 (5 bases). Germline V CDR1 and CDR2: MNHEY, SVGAGI. Trimming took off 0 bases at V and 7 bases at J, with 12 bases between the two ends. This CDR3 region has 15 residues. The CDR3 coding sequence is TGTGCCAGCAGTTACTCGGCAGGGCTGAACGGGGAGCTGTTTTTT. The encoded protein is CASSYSAGLNGELFF.

This clonotype was seen repeatedly, ten times or more. V usage is TRBV7-2 and J usage is TRBJ1-4; 7 nucleotides match TRBD1. Germline CDR1 reads SGHTA; CDR2 reads FQGNSA. The CDR3 is made up of 15 amino acids. Trimming at V came to 5 bases and at J to 4 bases, leaving 7 bases not matched to a gene. CDR3 region: CASSPGQDFNEKLFF. CDR3 coding DNA: TGTGCCAGCAGCCCCGGACAGGACTTTAATGAAAAACTGTTTTTT.

This clonotype was picked up many times. The CDR3 here is CASSLDSLNYGYTF. The CDR3 DNA is TGTGCCAGCAGCTTGGACAGCTTGAACTATGGCTACACCTTC. The chain links TRBV5-6 to TRBJ1-2; D not certain. The V and J ends lost 0 bases and 2 bases respectively, with 8 bases between them. The V gene's germline CDR1 is SGHDT and CDR2 YYEEEE. The CDR3 sequence is 14 residues long.

There are a few counts of this clonotype. The chain combines TRBV28 with TRBJ2-6; 7 nucleotides match TRBD1. Germline CDR1 reads MDHEN; CDR2 reads SYDVKM. Unmatched junction bases numbered 1, after V lost 1 base and J lost 1 base. There are 16 residues in the CDR3. The CDR3 region is CASSLLDRSGANVLTF. CDR3 in DNA: TGTGCCAGCAGTTTATTGGACAGGTCTGGGGCCAACGTCCTGACTTTC.

The chain recombines TRBV4-3 with TRBJ1-2, with D uncertain. The CDR3 spans 15 residues. Germline CDR1 is LGHNA and CDR2 is YSLEER. V lost 3 bases and J lost 5, with 16 bases in between. In DNA, the CDR3 is TGCGCCAGCAGCCATAGGACCGAGACCCTTTATGGCTACACCTTC. As protein: CASSHRTETLYGYTF.

The sample holds many counts of this clonotype. V is TRBV28 and J is TRBJ2-7; D is unclear. Trimming shortened V by 7 bases and J by 4 bases, and 11 bases separated the two germline ends. This CDR3 has 12 amino acids. CDR1 is MDHEN, CDR2 SYDVKM, per germline. Here the CDR3 reads CASNRWGYEQYV. DNA of the CDR3: TGTGCCAGCAACCGGTGGGGTTACGAGCAGTACGTC.

At least ten counts were recorded for this clonotype. The rearrangement links TRBV20-1 to TRBJ2-5; 8 bases are a match to TRBD2. This CDR3 region has 14 residues. Germline loops: CDR1 DFQATT, CDR2 SNEGSKA (reference sequence). V lost 6 bases, J lost 4 bases, and 10 bases stayed unmatched. The CDR3 DNA reads as TGCAGTGCCGTTAGCGGGGTAGGAGGAGAGACCCAGTACTTC. Its translation: CSAVSGVGGETQYF.

At least ten counts were recorded for this clonotype. This chain connects TRBV29-1 to TRBJ2-3; tentatively, D is TRBD1 (5 bases). The V gene's germline CDR1 is SQVTM and CDR2 ANQGSEA. Trimming took off 6 bases at V and 0 bases at J, with 13 bases between the two ends. The CDR3 consists of 14 residues. Written as DNA, the CDR3 is TGCAGCGTGGGGCCTTTGGCTAGCACAGATACGCAGTATTTT. Protein: CSVGPLASTDTQYF.

On this clonotype itself: Compared with germline, one end of the junction differs, possibly owing to a read error. The chain combines TRBV5-1 with TRBJ1-5, with a possible D match to TRBD1 (6 bases). The germline gives CDR1 SGHRS, CDR2 YFSETQ. The length of the CDR3 is 14 residues. CDR3 sequence (DNA): TGCGCCAGCAGCCCCCTGGGGGGCAAGCAGCCCCAGCATTTT. Amino acids: CASSPLGGKQPQHF.

This clonotype was detected ten times or more. The chain joins TRBV5-1 to TRBJ2-5, with 10 nucleotides matching TRBD1. CDR3 size: 15 residues. Losses at the gene ends were 6 bases for V and 3 bases for J; bases not matched to a gene: 8. CDR1 and CDR2 from the germline V gene are SGHRS and YFSETQ. The CDR3 DNA follows: TGCGCCAGCATCCCAACCGGGACAGGGGAAGAGACCCAGTACTTC. It encodes CASIPTGTGEETQYF.

Details on this clonotype: Since a much larger clone is just one base distant, this may be a read error. The V and J genes are TRBV5-1 and TRBJ2-1; TRBD2 agrees at 8 bases. The CDR3 loop spans 15 amino acids. Looked up from germline, CDR1 is SGHRS and CDR2 is YFSETQ. The CDR3 bases are TGCGCCAGCAGCTTGAGACTAGCGCGTAACAATGAGCGGTTCTTC. Its translation is CASSLRLARNNERFF.

A word on this clonotype: A much larger clone differs by one base, so this may be a read error. The rearrangement links TRBV24-1 to TRBJ2-3; 8 positions match TRBD1. The CDR3 is made up of 17 amino acids. CDR1 KGHDR and CDR2 SFDVKD come from the germline V gene. CDR3 in DNA: TGTCCCACCAGTGCTCCTCTACAGGGGGTCTACACAGATACGCAGTATTTT. Protein sequence: CPTSAPLQGVYTDTQYF.

This chain's CDR3 is CSAVSGGSYNEQFF. In nucleotides, the CDR3 is TGCAGTGCTGTTAGCGGGGGCTCCTACAATGAGCAGTTCTTC. The chain employs TRBV20-1 and TRBJ2-1, with 9 bases fitting TRBD2. Losses at the gene ends were 5 bases for V and 0 bases for J; bases not matched to a gene: 2. The CDR3 has 14 residues. Germline loops: CDR1 DFQATT, CDR2 SNEGSKA (reference sequence).

This clonotype appeared many times. V usage is TRBV20-1 and J usage is TRBJ1-6; D might be TRBD1 (5 bases). This CDR3 is built from 15 residues. Germline V CDR1 and CDR2: DFQATT, SNEGSKA (reference sequence). V was pared by 2 bases and J by 9 bases, with 17 bases between. The CDR3 here is CSARRGQGRGSPLHF. CDR3 nucleotides: TGCAGTGCTAGACGAGGTCAGGGTCGTGGTTCACCCCTCCACTTT.

This clonotype was observed at least ten times. The chain is built from TRBV25-1 and TRBJ2-2; D not certain. Trimming removed 3 bases from V and 2 bases from J, with 10 bases in between. Germline assignment: CDR1 MGHDK and CDR2 SYGVNS. This CDR3 has 15 residues. CDR3 in DNA: TGTGCCAGCAGTGACCCTAGACTTAACACCGGGGAGCTGTTTTTT. Its protein product is CASSDPRLNTGELFF.

The gene calls are TRBV6-4 and TRBJ2-1; 9 bases align to TRBD2. Trimming at V came to 6 bases and at J to 10 bases, leaving 22 bases not matched to a gene. The CDR3 runs to 18 residues. Germline V gene data show CDR1 as MRHNA and CDR2 as SNTAGT. The CDR3 DNA is TGTGCCAGCAGCCAATACCCTAGCGGGGCCTCCCTTGGATGGGAGCAGTTCTTC. Protein product: CASSQYPSGASLGWEQFF.

This clonotype was counted many times. The chain has TRBV4-3 and TRBJ1-2; D remains ambiguous. Germline CDR1 reads LGHNA; CDR2 reads YSLEER. The germline V and J ends were trimmed by 0 bases and 4 bases, with 9 bases remaining between them. This CDR3 has 14 amino acids. CDR3 DNA sequence: TGCGCCAGCAGCCAAGACCTGGGCCTCTATGGCTACACCTTC. Protein: CASSQDLGLYGYTF.

This clonotype was counted at least ten times. V and J are TRBV2 and TRBJ2-5; 15 bases map to TRBD2. Trimming at V came to 6 bases and at J to 4 bases, leaving 3 bases not matched to a gene. There are 15 residues in the CDR3. From germline, CDR1 is SNHLY and CDR2 FYNNEI. The CDR3 protein is CASSGTSGGRETQYF. The CDR3 bases are TGTGCCAGCAGCGGGACTAGCGGGGGGCGAGAGACCCAGTACTTC.

The sample holds many counts of this clonotype. The rearrangement uses TRBV20-1 and TRBJ2-7; no reliable D call. Trimming cost V 3 bases and J 2 bases, with 8 bases left between them. The length of the CDR3 is 12 residues. CDR1 and CDR2 (germline): DFQATT, SNEGSKA (reference sequence). DNA for the CDR3: TGCAGTGCTAGTCCGGGTACCTACGAGCAGTACGTC. It translates to CSASPGTYEQYV.